The text below deals with one T cell receptor (beta chain). Enrollment of patients from Seattle took place during active infection, with longitudinal follow-up. The entry originates in a study of blood T cell repertoires in COVID-19. Whole-study context: Collection of acute and convalescent COVID-19 samples took place in the United States, Italy and Spain.

This table comes from immunoSEQ multiplex PCR, and its TCRdb copy is limited to in-frame clones, with some not included. The sample lists hundreds of thousands of clones; roughly 88% were seen once. Germline CDR1 and CDR2: ENHRY and SYGVKD. Trimming shortened V by 7 bases and J by 5 bases, and 11 bases separated the two germline ends. The CDR3 has 12 amino acids. This chain links TRBV10-3 with TRBJ2-5, with D possibly TRBD1 on 6 matching bases. The sequencing sample was made of peripheral blood. This clonotype originated in a woman aged 50 to 65 with COVID-19, enrolled during active disease. The CDR3 sequence: CAIMTGRETQYF. DNA of the CDR3: TGTGCCATCATGACAGGTAGGGAGACCCAGTACTTC.